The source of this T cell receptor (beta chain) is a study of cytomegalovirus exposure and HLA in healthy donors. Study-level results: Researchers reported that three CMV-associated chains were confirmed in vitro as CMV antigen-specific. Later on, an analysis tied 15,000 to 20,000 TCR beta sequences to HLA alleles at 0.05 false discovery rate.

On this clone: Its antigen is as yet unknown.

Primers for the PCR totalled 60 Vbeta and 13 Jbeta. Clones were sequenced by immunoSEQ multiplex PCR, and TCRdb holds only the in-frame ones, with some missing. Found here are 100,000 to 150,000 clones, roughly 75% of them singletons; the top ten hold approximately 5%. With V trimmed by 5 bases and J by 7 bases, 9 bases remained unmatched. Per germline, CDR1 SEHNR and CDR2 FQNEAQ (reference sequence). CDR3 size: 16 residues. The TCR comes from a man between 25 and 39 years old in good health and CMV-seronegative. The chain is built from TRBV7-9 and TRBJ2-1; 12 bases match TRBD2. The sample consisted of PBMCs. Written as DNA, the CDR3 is TGTGCCAGCAGCCCCGAACTAGCGGGAGGTCTAAATGAGCAGTTCTTC. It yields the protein CASSPELAGGLNEQFF.